This T cell receptor beta chain appears in the sequencing data of a study of blood T cell repertoires in COVID-19. Under the authors' procedure: Nucleated cell counts were estimated from reference gene primer amplification. Generated by immunoSEQ multiplex PCR, the TCRdb table keeps only in-frame clones and is missing some. For V, J and clone size, that table is used; D and trimming come from the DNA. The data hold roughly 260,000 clones, with about 89% observed a single time. The CDR3 runs to 14 residues. Germline V gene lookup returns CDR1 SGHTA and CDR2 FQGNSA. Trimming left V 5 bases short and J 4 bases short, with 15 bases between.

The V and J genes are TRBV7-2 and TRBJ2-7; possibly TRBD2 for D (6 bases). The sample consisted of PBMCs or T cells enriched from blood (not recorded which). The clonotype comes from a woman between 18 and 29 years old who had recovered from COVID-19. The CDR3 bases are TGTGCCAGCAGCCCCGTCGGGGGAAGGTACGAGCAGTACTTC. Amino acids: CASSPVGGRYEQYF.